This T cell receptor (beta chain) appears in the sequencing data of a study of beta chain features in type 1 diabetes. About the study: Age and gender were similar between patients and healthy donors, as were cell yields. Study-wide results and limits: In all four CD4+ subsets, TCRB CDR3 length was significantly, moderately reduced in type 1 diabetes.

Per donor, one heparinised blood draw averaged approximately 110 mL. Via CD45RO/CCR7/CD25/CD127/CD95/CD27, cells of the CD4+ naive, central memory, regulatory and stem cell-like memory subsets were sorted. Sorted populations all had greater than 95% purity. As concerns this clone: Its antigen is unknown.

V dropped 4 bases and J dropped 6; count of bases not matched to a gene: 9. The CDR3 contains 15 residues. CDR1 is SEHNR, CDR2 FQNEAQ, per germline (reference sequence). The investigators reverse transcribed all of the isolated RNA, so they sequenced expressed TCRB transcripts. Using immunoSEQ multiplex PCR, the repertoire was profiled, and TCRdb retains in-frame clones only, with some absent. The data hold around 250,000 clones, with approximately 15% observed a single time. This clonotype was sampled from a man aged 25-40 years with type 1 diabetes. The chain uses TRBV7-9 and TRBJ2-7; 10 bases line up with TRBD2. The sample comprised naive CD4+ T cells from blood. Here the CDR3 DNA reads TGTGCCAGCAGCTCCCGCGGGACTAGCGTCGGCGAGCAGTACTTC. It encodes CASSSRGTSVGEQYF.